Presented here are 13 T cell receptor beta chains from one specimen sequenced in a study of cytomegalovirus exposure and HLA in healthy donors. Vbeta (60) and Jbeta (13) primers were used in the PCR. The method was immunoSEQ multiplex PCR; TCRdb's version includes in-frame clones alone and lacks a portion of them. The sample lists about 130,000 clones; approximately 79% were seen once. The sample was PBMCs. The source is a man aged 30-40 years in good health and CMV-seronegative.

J is TRBJ1-6 and V is TRBV27; 8 nucleotides align to TRBD1. The CDR3 runs 19 residues. The germline V gene has CDR1 MNHEY and CDR2 SMNVEV (reference sequence). After removal of 6 bases from V and 2 bases from J, the junction contained 15 bases not matched to a gene. The CDR3 here is CASSLSVGQGATYNSPLHF. CDR3 coding DNA: TGTGCCAGCAGCCTCTCCGTGGGGCAGGGGGCTACCTATAATTCACCCCTCCACTTT.

The sample holds a few counts of this clone. V and J are TRBV6-5 and TRBJ1-2; a possible D gene is TRBD1 (5 bases). This CDR3 is built from 16 residues. Trimming shortened V by 4 bases and J by 8 bases, and 23 bases separated the two germline ends. The V gene's germline CDR1 is MNHEY and CDR2 SVGAGI. The CDR3 spells CASSSSQHDSQGGYTF. The CDR3 region has the DNA TGTGCCAGCAGTTCAAGCCAACACGACAGTCAGGGAGGCTACACCTTC.

The CDR3 is CASSEVRGTHGYTF. In DNA, the CDR3 is TGTGCCAGCAGTGAGGTCAGGGGGACCCATGGCTACACCTTC. The chain couples TRBV2 to TRBJ1-2, with 7 bases lining up with TRBD1. The CDR3 contains 14 residues. The V gene end was trimmed by 3 bases and the J gene end by 6 bases; junction bases not matched to a gene: 7. Germline assignment: CDR1 SNHLY and CDR2 FYNNEI.

This chain uses TRBV28 with TRBJ1-4, with D perhaps TRBD1 (5 bases). This CDR3 spans 15 amino acids. Looked up from germline, CDR1 is MDHEN and CDR2 is SYDVKM. V shed 6 bases and J shed 6 bases, with 17 bases lying between them. CDR3 nucleotide sequence: TGTGCCAGCAGCCCTCGGGGGGGAGATTATGAAAAACTGTTTTTT. Its protein is CASSPRGGDYEKLFF.

This clone came up once. This chain connects TRBV4-2 to TRBJ2-2; D is perhaps TRBD2 (6 bases). Trimming left V 0 bases short and J 6 bases short, with 17 bases between. The CDR3 covers 17 residues. Germline loops: CDR1 LGHNA, CDR2 YNFKEQ. CDR3 region: CASSQDPGWGEAGELFF. DNA for the CDR3: TGTGCCAGCAGCCAAGATCCCGGGTGGGGGGAAGCCGGGGAGCTGTTTTTT.

This clone turned up a few times. The chain carries TRBV7-8 and TRBJ2-7; the match to TRBD1 covers 8 bases. The CDR3 totals 15 residues. Germline loops: CDR1 SGHVS, CDR2 FQNEAQ. V dropped 2 bases and J dropped 0; count of bases not matched to a gene: 3. The CDR3 loop reads CASSLWTGSSYEQYF. CDR3 nucleotides: TGTGCCAGCAGCTTATGGACAGGGAGCTCCTACGAGCAGTACTTC.

A single count supports this clone. The chain employs TRBV23-1 and TRBJ1-6; D not resolved. TRBV23-1 is noted as an ORF with a role that remains uncertain. The length of the CDR3 is 15 residues. The V and J ends lost 6 bases and 1 base respectively, with 10 bases between them. Here the CDR3 DNA reads TGCGCCAGCAGGCAGAGGTTATCCTATAATTCACCCCTCCACTTT. It is translated as CASRQRLSYNSPLHF.

This rearrangement joins TRBV7-9 to TRBJ2-3; 8 nucleotides match TRBD2. This CDR3 has 14 residues. Germline values: CDR1 SEHNR, CDR2 FQNEAQ (reference sequence). V lost 9 bases and J lost 0; bases outside the gene matches: 5. CDR3 in DNA: TGTGCCAGTCAGCGGGGGTTAAGCACAGATACGCAGTATTTT. This codes for CASQRGLSTDTQYF.

The V gene is TRBV6-6, the J gene TRBJ1-6, with a tentative D call TRBD1 (5 bases). The CDR3 spans 14 residues. V lost 5 bases, J lost 7 bases, and 12 bases lay in between. From germline, CDR1 is MNHNY and CDR2 SVGAGI (reference sequence). The CDR3: CASSPQEGNSPLHF. The CDR3 region has the DNA TGTGCCAGCAGTCCACAGGAGGGCAATTCACCCCTCCACTTT.

The V and J genes are TRBV27 and TRBJ2-1; TRBD1 aligns across 8 bases. J gave up 4 bases and V 8 bases, and 10 bases lay outside the gene matches. The CDR3 covers 15 residues. Germline CDR1 and CDR2: MNHEY and SMNVEV (reference sequence). CDR3 protein: CASLGPGGGYNEQFF. Here the CDR3 DNA reads TGTGCCAGCTTGGGCCCAGGGGGCGGTTACAATGAGCAGTTCTTC.

The chain is built from TRBV5-6 and TRBJ2-1, with D unclear. Trimming took off 1 base at V and 7 bases at J, with 3 bases between the two ends. The CDR3 runs to 11 residues. CDR1 is SGHDT and CDR2 is YYEEEE in the germline V gene. In DNA form, the CDR3 reads TGTGCCAGCAGCTTGTCGAATGAGCAGTTCTTC. Translating gives CASSLSNEQFF. Looking up the rest from reference TRBV5-6 and TRBJ2-1 gives the full variable domain: DAGVTQSPTHLIKTRGQQVTLRCSPKSGHDTVSWYQQALGQGPQFIFQYYEEEERQRGNFPDRFSGHQFPNYSSELNVNALLLGDSALYLCASSLSNEQFFGPGTRLTVL.

DNA for the CDR3: TGTGCCATCAAGCTGGGGGCCCACACTGAAGCTTTCTTT. This codes for CAIKLGAHTEAFF. The rearrangement uses TRBV10-3 and TRBJ1-1, with D maybe TRBD1 (6 bases). The CDR3 spans 13 residues. Germline V CDR1 and CDR2: ENHRY, SYGVKD. V was clipped by 7 bases and J by 3 bases, with 12 bases between them.

This clone was seen just once. This rearrangement joins TRBV14 to TRBJ1-4, with D unclear. This CDR3 has 12 residues. Germline CDR1 SGHDN, CDR2 FVKESK. V dropped 3 bases and J dropped 8 bases, with 7 bases sitting between them. The CDR3 nucleotides read TGTGCCAGCAGCCACGGTCGGGAAAAACTGTTTTTT. Its translation: CASSHGREKLFF.